A selection of T cell receptor beta chains follows, all from one sample in a study of technical replicates of blood from a handful of donors. Here immunoSEQ multiplex PCR was the method, and the copy in TCRdb shows in-frame clones only, minus some. The table lists about 56,000 clones, about 93% of them singletons. Specimen: PBMCs. The receptors shown here come from a human donor in good health. Some clones in this sample may be carry-over from other donors' samples. Each CDR3 is given with its conserved first and last residue. Each record gives: V gene, D gene, J gene, clone size, CDR3 protein, CDR3 DNA. A D gene is named only where the DNA matches it firmly. Not every row has a clone size; where given, it reads once, few, many or a size class.

>TRBV15|TRBD1|TRBJ2-7|-
CATSRGRQGSYEQYF
TGTGCCACCAGCAGAGGGAGACAGGGATCCTACGAGCAGTACTTC
>TRBV6-6|-|TRBJ1-1|once
CASSYSGGPSTEAFF
TGTGCCAGCAGTTACTCTGGGGGCCCTAGCACTGAAGCTTTCTTT
>TRBV12-1|-|TRBJ2-3|-
CASRDRCGPDTQYF
TGTGCCAGCAGGGACAGGTGTGGCCCAGATACGCAGTATTTT
>TRBV6-1|TRBD1|TRBJ1-3|-
CAGIPDRNSGNTIYF
TGTGCCGGCATTCCGGACAGGAACTCTGGAAACACCATATATTTT
>TRBV5-4|TRBD1|TRBJ1-2|-
CASSPGQGSGYTF
TGTGCCAGCAGCCCGGGACAGGGAAGCGGCTACACCTTC
>TRBV27|-|TRBJ2-7|-
CASSLGWGQPYEQYF
TGTGCCAGCAGTTTAGGCTGGGGGCAGCCCTACGAGCAGTACTTC
>TRBV4-2|-|TRBJ1-2|-
CASTRIGESSMRGYTF
TGTGCCAGCACTCGCATCGGGGAATCGAGTATGAGAGGCTACACCTTC
>TRBV29-1|-|TRBJ1-6|-
CSVRQGDNSPLHF
TGCAGCGTTCGCCAGGGCGATAATTCACCCCTCCACTTT
>TRBV7-8|TRBD1|TRBJ2-1|-
CASSTLGTGSSSYNEQFF
TGTGCCAGCAGCACACTCGGGACAGGATCGAGCTCCTACAATGAGCAGTTCTTC
>TRBV2|TRBD1|TRBJ1-2|-
CASSLQGREGYTF
TGTGCCAGCAGTTTACAGGGGCGAGAGGGCTACACCTTC
>TRBV9|-|TRBJ2-1|-
CASSVSTSTNEQFF
TGTGCCAGCAGCGTAAGTACTAGCACAAATGAGCAGTTCTTC
>TRBV6-5|TRBD1|TRBJ1-1|-
CASKLQGAAFF
TGTGCCAGCAAGCTACAGGGGGCGGCTTTCTTT
>TRBV5-1|TRBD1|TRBJ2-3|-
CASSSDRANVDTQYF
TGCGCCAGCAGCTCCGACAGGGCGAATGTCGATACGCAGTATTTT
>TRBV4-2|TRBD2|TRBJ2-5|few
CASSQWTSAQETQYF
TGTGCCAGCAGCCAGTGGACTAGCGCTCAAGAGACCCAGTACTTC
>TRBV2|-|TRBJ2-1|-
CASIPSSYNEQFF
TGTGCCAGCATCCCGAGTTCCTACAATGAGCAGTTCTTC
>TRBV25-1|-|TRBJ1-2|-
CASSERRADGYTF
TGTGCCAGCAGTGAACGCAGGGCGGATGGCTACACCTTC
>TRBV4-1|TRBD1|TRBJ2-7|-
CASSQVGQGTYEQYF
TGCGCCAGCAGCCAAGTGGGACAGGGGACCTACGAGCAGTACTTC
>TRBV6-6|TRBD1|TRBJ1-1|once
CASSFRDSPNTEAFF
TGTGCCAGCAGTTTTAGGGACAGCCCGAACACTGAAGCTTTCTTT
>TRBV11-2|TRBD1|TRBJ1-1|-
CASSDNQGAVTEAFF
TGTGCCAGCAGCGATAACCAGGGGGCGGTCACTGAAGCTTTCTTT
>TRBV9|TRBD1|TRBJ2-5|-
CASSSGTEETQYF
TGTGCCAGCAGCTCCGGGACAGAGGAGACCCAGTACTTC
>TRBV2|TRBD2|TRBJ2-3|-
CASNSGGVRDTQYF
TGTGCCAGTAATAGCGGGGGGGTCAGAGATACGCAGTATTTT
>TRBV6-6|TRBD2|TRBJ2-7|-
CASSYGTTYEQYF
TGTGCCAGCAGTTATGGGACTACCTACGAGCAGTACTTC
>TRBV6-1|-|TRBJ1-2|-
CASSERRTNYGYTF
TGTGCCAGCAGTGAACGGAGGACTAACTATGGCTACACCTTC
>TRBV5-5|-|TRBJ1-2|-
CASSQTRTAENYGYTF
TGTGCCAGCAGCCAGACCCGGACAGCAGAAAACTATGGCTACACCTTC
>TRBV4-3|-|TRBJ2-1|-
CASSQEGGSYNEQFF
TGCGCCAGCAGCCAAGAAGGGGGCTCCTACAATGAGCAGTTCTTC
>TRBV27|TRBD2|TRBJ2-7|-
CASSTGLGTYEQYF
TGTGCCAGCAGTACGGGACTAGGAACCTACGAGCAGTACTTC
>TRBV10-3|TRBD1|TRBJ1-5|-
CAISTDRDQPQHF
TGTGCCATCAGTACTGACAGGGATCAGCCCCAGCATTTT
>TRBV30|-|TRBJ1-2|-
CAWSEGSGYGYTF
TGTGCCTGGAGTGAGGGATCAGGGTATGGCTACACCTTC
>TRBV7-2|-|TRBJ2-5|-
CASEALGGTKGTQYF
TGTGCCAGCGAAGCCCTCGGAGGCACCAAGGGGACCCAGTACTTC
>TRBV29-1|-|TRBJ2-3|-
CSVDLSTDTQYF
TGCAGCGTTGACCTCAGCACAGATACGCAGTATTTT
>TRBV6-4|TRBD1|TRBJ2-2|-
CASSVAGQGSERGTGELFF
TGTGCCAGCAGTGTTGCGGGACAGGGAAGTGAAAGGGGCACCGGGGAGCTGTTTTTT
>TRBV19|-|TRBJ2-7|once
CASSLLGGAVSYEQYF
TGTGCCAGTAGTTTACTGGGGGGAGCGGTCTCCTACGAGCAGTACTTC
>TRBV15|-|TRBJ1-3|-
CATSKQRRSGNTIYF
TGTGCCACCAGCAAACAACGCCGCTCTGGAAACACCATATATTTT
>TRBV11-2|-|TRBJ2-7|-
CASSPAPGALYEQYF
TGTGCCAGCAGCCCAGCCCCGGGAGCCCTCTACGAGCAGTACTTC
>TRBV29-1|TRBD2|TRBJ2-2|-
CSAGRENTGELFF
TGCAGCGCGGGGAGGGAGAACACCGGGGAGCTGTTTTTT
>TRBV2|-|TRBJ2-7|-
CASRQSLRGEQYF
TGTGCCAGCAGACAAAGCCTGAGGGGGGAGCAGTACTTC
>TRBV7-2|-|TRBJ2-1|-
CASSPTDNEQFF
TGTGCCAGCAGCCCGACTGACAATGAGCAGTTCTTC
>TRBV18|-|TRBJ2-3|-
CASSPRRGGDTQYF
TGTGCCAGCTCACCTCGGCGGGGTGGTGATACGCAGTATTTT
>TRBV4-3|TRBD2|TRBJ2-3|-
CASSQLAGFTDTQYF
TGCGCCAGCAGCCAACTAGCGGGATTCACAGATACGCAGTATTTT
>TRBV10-3|-|TRBJ1-1|few
CAIREKGSNTEAFF
TGTGCCATCAGGGAAAAGGGGTCGAACACTGAAGCTTTCTTT
>TRBV2|-|TRBJ1-5|-
CASRVPGGNQPQHF
TGTGCCAGCAGGGTTCCGGGGGGCAATCAGCCCCAGCATTTT
>TRBV10-3|-|TRBJ2-7|-
CAVGRTGGYEQYF
TGTGCCGTAGGTAGGACAGGAGGGTACGAGCAGTACTTC
>TRBV5-6|-|TRBJ2-7|-
CASSSYLGAKFEQYF
TGTGCCAGCAGCTCGTACCTAGGGGCAAAGTTCGAGCAGTACTTC
>TRBV4-1|TRBD1|TRBJ2-7|-
CASRLDRDGYEQYF
TGCGCCAGCAGGCTGGACAGGGATGGCTACGAGCAGTACTTC
>TRBV27|-|TRBJ1-5|-
CASSWVQGGQPQHF
TGTGCCAGCAGTTGGGTTCAGGGTGGCCAGCCCCAGCATTTT
>TRBV4-1|TRBD2|TRBJ2-1|-
CASSLRSWTSGGATVF
TGCGCCAGCAGCCTACGATCGTGGACTAGCGGGGGCGCCACGGTCTTC
>TRBV9|-|TRBJ2-1|-
CASSVGSSEAYNEQFF
TGTGCCAGCAGCGTAGGTTCGAGCGAGGCTTACAATGAGCAGTTCTTC
>TRBV10-3|TRBD1|TRBJ2-7|-
CAVEPGQGVYEQYF
TGTGCCGTGGAACCGGGACAGGGGGTCTACGAGCAGTACTTC
>TRBV11-2|TRBD2|TRBJ2-7|-
CASSLTTSGIYEQYF
TGTGCCAGCAGCTTGACGACTAGCGGGATCTACGAGCAGTACTTC
>TRBV2|TRBD2|TRBJ2-1|-
CASSEARGGYNEQFF
TGTGCCAGCAGTGAAGCACGGGGGGGCTACAATGAGCAGTTCTTC
>TRBV6-4|-|TRBJ2-4|-
CASRKVVKNIQYF
TGTGCCAGCAGGAAAGTAGTCAAAAACATTCAGTACTTC
>TRBV5-4|TRBD2|TRBJ2-2|few
CASSFVLRGGDTGELFF
TGTGCCAGCAGCTTCGTCTTAAGGGGAGGGGACACCGGGGAGCTGTTTTTT
>TRBV18|-|TRBJ1-2|-
CASSPRDKAGYTF
TGTGCCAGCTCACCCCGGGACAAGGCGGGCTACACCTTC
>TRBV10-1|-|TRBJ1-6|-
CASLGLIRAYNSPLHF
TGCGCCAGCCTAGGCCTTATCAGAGCCTATAATTCACCCCTCCACTTT